The 21 T cell receptor beta chains below were found in one sample sequenced in a study of Tregs in tolerant kidney transplant recipients (dated by TCRdb to about 2019). The library was obtained by the immunoSEQ multiplex PCR assay. TCRdb's version of the immuneACCESS table is confined to in-frame rearrangements and falls short of the full clone set. An unresolved V gene accounts for under half of the shortfall where checked; the remainder is of unknown origin. Within this sample are about 15,000 clones, with 80% of them counted one time only. The top ten constitute around 1.5% of the sample. The sample's time point label, in plain terms: blood sample drawn before combined kidney and bone marrow transplant. Source: Tregs from blood, taken before the transplant. All receptors come from a human donor who received a combined kidney and bone marrow transplant.

The chain couples TRBV5-1 to TRBJ2-7, with a possible D match to TRBD1 (6 bases). The V end was cut by 2 bases, the J end by 6 bases, with 18 bases between. Per germline, CDR1 SGHRS and CDR2 YFSETQ. CDR3 length: 15 amino acids. CDR3: CASSFSGGAGLEQYF. The CDR3 nucleotides read TGCGCCAGCAGCTTTAGTGGGGGCGCAGGGCTCGAGCAGTACTTC.

The chain joins TRBV10-3 to TRBJ2-1; D might be TRBD2 (7 bases). The CDR3 spans 17 residues. Germline CDR1 reads ENHRY; CDR2 reads SYGVKD. V was pared by 2 bases and J by 0 bases, with 14 bases between. The DNA for the CDR3 is TGTGCCATCAGTGAGATAGGGGGGGGGAGCTCCTACAATGAGCAGTTCTTC. Its translation: CAISEIGGGSSYNEQFF.

V and J are TRBV2 and TRBJ2-7, with 7 positions matching TRBD1. Germline CDR1 reads SNHLY; CDR2 reads FYNNEI. This CDR3 has 16 residues. V lost 3 bases and J lost 11; bases outside the gene matches: 19. Here the CDR3 DNA reads TGTGCCAGCAGTGAGACTGGACAGGCCGTTTTGTCCGCCGAGTACTTC. Translating it yields CASSETGQAVLSAEYF.

This clone was recorded once. The chain has TRBV7-6 and TRBJ2-1; maybe TRBD2 (6 bases). The CDR3 consists of 14 residues. Germline lookup yields CDR1 SGHVS and CDR2 FNYEAQ. V lost 5 bases, J lost 0 bases, and 8 bases lay in between. The CDR3 loop reads CASSRGSSYNEQFF. The CDR3 nucleotides read TGTGCCAGCAGCCGGGGGAGCTCCTACAATGAGCAGTTCTTC.

The V gene is TRBV5-1, the J gene TRBJ1-1, with D tentatively TRBD1 (5 bases). The V gene's germline CDR1 is SGHRS and CDR2 YFSETQ. Trimming cost V 4 bases and J 0 bases, with 13 bases left between them. The CDR3 covers 15 residues. CDR3: CASSPGGLLNTEAFF. The DNA for the CDR3 is TGCGCCAGCAGCCCCGGGGGACTGCTGAACACTGAAGCTTTCTTT.

This sequence joins TRBV28 and TRBJ1-1, with 7 bases fitting TRBD1. Germline CDR1 MDHEN, CDR2 SYDVKM. The CDR3 has 14 amino acids. The trim removed 6 bases at V and 1 base at J, leaving 5 bases unmatched. DNA of the CDR3: TGTGCCAGCAGCAACAGGGGAAGGAACACTGAAGCTTTCTTT. Translation gives CASSNRGRNTEAFF.

The CDR3 loop reads CASSLAGTLRGETQYF. For the CDR3, the DNA is TGTGCCAGCAGTTTAGCCGGGACACTGAGGGGGGAGACCCAGTACTTC. The chain joins TRBV28 to TRBJ2-5, with D perhaps TRBD1 (6 bases). CDR1 is MDHEN, CDR2 SYDVKM, per germline. Trimming removed 2 bases from V and 5 bases from J, with 18 bases in between. CDR3 length: 16 amino acids.

This clone was seen just once. The gene calls are TRBV11-2 and TRBJ2-7; 8 bases fit TRBD1. The germline V gene has CDR1 SGHAT and CDR2 FQNNGV. The length of the CDR3 is 15 residues. V lost 5 bases, J lost 2 bases, and 8 bases stayed unmatched. CDR3 DNA: TGTGCCAGCAGCCCACGGACAGGGTTGGCCTACGAGCAGTACTTC. Translation: CASSPRTGLAYEQYF.

The chain employs TRBV19 and TRBJ2-1; maybe TRBD1 (8 bases). The CDR3 totals 15 residues. Germline loops: CDR1 LNHDA, CDR2 SQIVND (reference sequence). The V and J ends lost 1 base and 7 bases respectively, with 14 bases between them. CDR3 bases: TGTGCCAGTAGTATAGGGACAGGGAGGGGGAATGAGCAGTTCTTC. Its protein is CASSIGTGRGNEQFF.

This chain joins TRBV29-1 and TRBJ2-3; the match to TRBD1 covers 7 bases. Germline CDR1 reads SQVTM; CDR2 reads ANQGSEA. The CDR3 is made up of 13 amino acids. J was trimmed by 2 bases and V by 7 bases; bases with no gene match: 6. The CDR3 region is CSAVTGNTDTQYF. The CDR3, as DNA: TGCAGCGCCGTGACAGGGAACACAGATACGCAGTATTTT.

A few counts support this clone. The V and J genes are TRBV19 and TRBJ1-2; D unclear. V was pared by 4 bases and J by 4 bases, with 7 bases between. Germline values: CDR1 LNHDA, CDR2 SQIVND (reference sequence). The CDR3 totals 12 residues. The CDR3 coding sequence is TGTGCCAGTAGTACGACAACCTATGGCTACACCTTC. It is translated as CASSTTTYGYTF. The whole variable domain, filled in from reference TRBV19 and TRBJ1-2, reads DGGITQSPKYLFRKEGQNVTLSCEQNLNHDAMYWYRQDPGQGLRLIYYSQIVNDFQKGDIAEGYSVSREKKESFPLTVTSAQKNPTAFYLCASSTTTYGYTFGSGTRLTVV.

The chain carries TRBV19 and TRBJ1-2, with a weak D call TRBD1 (6 bases). CDR3 size: 18 residues. V dropped 2 bases and J dropped 4 bases, with 23 bases sitting between them. The germline V gene encodes CDR1 LNHDA and CDR2 SQIVND (reference sequence). DNA of the CDR3: TGTGCCAGTAGTATACCCCCTCGGCAGGGGCGAGGGGTCTATGGCTACACCTTC. This sequence encodes CASSIPPRQGRGVYGYTF.

The genes are TRBV4-1 and TRBJ1-2, with TRBD1 matching over 7 bases. The CDR3 loop spans 14 amino acids. Germline loops: CDR1 MGHRA, CDR2 YSYEKL. The V segment lost 3 bases and the J segment 8 bases; nucleotides outside the gene matches: 9. CDR3 sequence: CASSHLQGRGGYTF. CDR3 bases: TGCGCCAGCAGCCATCTACAGGGGCGGGGAGGCTACACCTTC.

V and J are TRBV7-2 and TRBJ2-1, with 10 nucleotides matching TRBD2. The germline V gene has CDR1 SGHTA and CDR2 FQGNSA. Trimming at V came to 5 bases and at J to 7 bases, leaving 14 bases not matched to a gene. This CDR3 is built from 17 residues. The CDR3 bases are TGTGCCAGCAGCGAACAAGTGGGACTAGCGTTTGGGAATGAGCAGTTCTTC. This sequence encodes CASSEQVGLAFGNEQFF.

CDR3 region: CASSLTGAITEAFF. CDR3 bases: TGCGCCAGCAGCTTGACAGGGGCAATCACTGAAGCTTTCTTT. The chain has TRBV5-1 and TRBJ1-1; 7 bases fit TRBD1. Germline CDR1 and CDR2: SGHRS and YFSETQ. J lost 4 bases, V lost 1 base, and 4 bases had no gene match. This CDR3 has 14 amino acids.

J is TRBJ1-1 and V is TRBV5-1; D remains unclear. V shed 0 bases and J shed 2 bases, with 8 bases lying between them. CDR1 and CDR2 (germline): SGHRS, YFSETQ. This CDR3 comprises 14 residues. The CDR3 is CASSLEHLNTEAFF. The CDR3 bases are TGCGCCAGCAGCTTGGAGCACTTAAACACTGAAGCTTTCTTT.

The V gene is TRBV7-9, the J gene TRBJ2-4, with TRBD2 as a possible D gene (6 bases). Per the germline V gene, CDR1 is SEHNR and CDR2 is FQNEAQ (reference sequence). Trimming shortened V by 7 bases and J by 8 bases, and 27 bases separated the two germline ends. The CDR3 has 17 amino acids. The CDR3 region has the DNA TGTGCCAGCACCCCCTCGAAGGACTATCGGCGCGGTGACATTCAGTACTTC. Translation: CASTPSKDYRRGDIQYF.

This clone came up once. V is TRBV9 and J is TRBJ2-5; D not resolved. V lost 4 bases and J 2 bases, leaving 12 bases between the germline ends. The germline V gene has CDR1 SGDLS and CDR2 YYNGEE. The CDR3 length is 14 residues. In DNA form, the CDR3 reads TGTGCCAGCAGCACCACGGCAGGACAAGAGACCCAGTACTTC. As protein: CASSTTAGQETQYF. The whole variable domain, filled in from reference TRBV9 and TRBJ2-5, reads DSGVTQTPKHLITATGQRVTLRCSPRSGDLSVYWYQQSLDQGLQFLIQYYNGEERAKGNILERFSAQQFPDLHSELNLSSLELGDSALYFCASSTTAGQETQYFGPGTRLLVL.

The rearrangement links TRBV5-6 to TRBJ2-5; 10 bases align to TRBD2. Germline V lookup: CDR1 SGHDT, CDR2 YYEEEE. With V trimmed by 5 bases and J by 4 bases, 8 bases remained unmatched. The CDR3 is 15 amino acids. CDR3 protein: CASRKAGGPGETQYF. The CDR3, as DNA: TGTGCCAGCAGGAAAGCGGGAGGGCCGGGAGAGACCCAGTACTTC.

V is TRBV6-1 and J is TRBJ2-4; the D is unclear. The CDR3 has 11 amino acids. Trimming pared 8 bases from V and 8 bases from J, leaving 10 bases between. Looked up from germline, CDR1 is MNHNS and CDR2 is SASEGT. CDR3 nucleotides: TGTGCCAGCCAAGGTCGGGACATTCAGTACTTC. Its protein is CASQGRDIQYF.

The J gene is TRBJ1-1, the V gene TRBV6-5, with 7 nucleotides matching TRBD1. Germline CDR1 MNHEY, CDR2 SVGAGI. Losses at the gene ends were 6 bases for V and 4 bases for J; bases not matched to a gene: 5. The CDR3 contains 13 residues. CDR3 nucleotide sequence: TGTGCCAGCAGGACAGGGAGAGGCACTGAAGCTTTCTTT. It specifies CASRTGRGTEAFF.